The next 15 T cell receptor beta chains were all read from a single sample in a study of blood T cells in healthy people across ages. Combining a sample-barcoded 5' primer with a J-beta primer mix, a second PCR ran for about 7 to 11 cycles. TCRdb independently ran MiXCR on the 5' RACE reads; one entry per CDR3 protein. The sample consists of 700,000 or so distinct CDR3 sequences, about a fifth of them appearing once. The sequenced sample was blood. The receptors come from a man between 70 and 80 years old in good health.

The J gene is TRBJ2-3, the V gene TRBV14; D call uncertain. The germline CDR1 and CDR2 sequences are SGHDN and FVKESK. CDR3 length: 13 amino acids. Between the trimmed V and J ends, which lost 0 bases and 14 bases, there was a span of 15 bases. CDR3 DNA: TGTGCCAGCAGCCAAGATAGACCGCTGCAGTGGTATTTT. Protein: CASSQDRPLQWYF.

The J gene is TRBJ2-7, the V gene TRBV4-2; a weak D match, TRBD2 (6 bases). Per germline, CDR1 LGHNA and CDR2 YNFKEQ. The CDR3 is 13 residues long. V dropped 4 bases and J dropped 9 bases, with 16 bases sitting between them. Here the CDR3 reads CASSRDLVGGQYF. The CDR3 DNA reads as TGTGCCAGCAGCCGAGATCTAGTGGGGGGGCAGTACTTC.

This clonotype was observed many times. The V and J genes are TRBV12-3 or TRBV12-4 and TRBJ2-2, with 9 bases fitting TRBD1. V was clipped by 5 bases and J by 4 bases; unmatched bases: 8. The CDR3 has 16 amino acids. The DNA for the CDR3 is TGTGCCAGCAGTCCCTGGACAGGGGCGGGCACCGGGGAGCTGTTTTTT. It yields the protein CASSPWTGAGTGELFF.

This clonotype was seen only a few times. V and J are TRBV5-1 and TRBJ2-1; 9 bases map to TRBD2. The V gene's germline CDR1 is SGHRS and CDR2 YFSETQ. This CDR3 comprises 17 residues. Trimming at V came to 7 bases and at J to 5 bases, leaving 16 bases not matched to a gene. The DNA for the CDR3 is TGCGCCAGCGGGTATGGCACCGGGACTAGCCTGGACAATGAGCAGTTCTTC. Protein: CASGYGTGTSLDNEQFF.

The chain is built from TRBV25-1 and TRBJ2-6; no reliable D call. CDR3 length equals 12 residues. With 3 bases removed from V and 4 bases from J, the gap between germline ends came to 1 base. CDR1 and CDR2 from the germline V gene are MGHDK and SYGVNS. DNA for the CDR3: TGTGCCAGCAGTGAGGGGGCCAACGTCCTGACTTTC. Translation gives CASSEGANVLTF.

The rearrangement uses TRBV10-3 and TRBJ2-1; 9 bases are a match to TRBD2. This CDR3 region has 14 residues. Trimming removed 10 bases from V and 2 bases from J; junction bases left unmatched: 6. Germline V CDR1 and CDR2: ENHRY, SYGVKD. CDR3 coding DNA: TGTGCCAGCTCCGGGACTAGCCCCTACAATGAGCAGTTCTTC. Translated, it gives CASSGTSPYNEQFF.

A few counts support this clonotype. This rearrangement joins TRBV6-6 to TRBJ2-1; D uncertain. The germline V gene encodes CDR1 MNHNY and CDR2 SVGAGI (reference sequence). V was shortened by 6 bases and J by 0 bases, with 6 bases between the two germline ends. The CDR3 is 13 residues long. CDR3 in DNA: TGTGCCAGCAGCGCGTCCTCCTACAATGAGCAGTTCTTC. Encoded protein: CASSASSYNEQFF.

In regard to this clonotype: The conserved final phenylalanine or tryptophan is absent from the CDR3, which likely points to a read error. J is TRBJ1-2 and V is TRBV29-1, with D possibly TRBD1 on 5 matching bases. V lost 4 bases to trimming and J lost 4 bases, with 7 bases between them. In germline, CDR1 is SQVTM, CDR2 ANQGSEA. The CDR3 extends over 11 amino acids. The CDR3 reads CSVGGVYGYTL. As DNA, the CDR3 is TGCAGCGTTGGAGGGGTCTATGGCTACACCCTC.

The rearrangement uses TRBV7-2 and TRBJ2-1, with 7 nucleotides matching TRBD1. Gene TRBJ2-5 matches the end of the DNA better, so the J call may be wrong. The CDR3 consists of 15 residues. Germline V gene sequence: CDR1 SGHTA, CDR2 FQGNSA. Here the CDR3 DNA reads TGTGCCAGCAGGCGTAGCCTAGGGGGCGAAGAGACCCAGTACTTC. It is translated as CASRRSLGGEETQYF.

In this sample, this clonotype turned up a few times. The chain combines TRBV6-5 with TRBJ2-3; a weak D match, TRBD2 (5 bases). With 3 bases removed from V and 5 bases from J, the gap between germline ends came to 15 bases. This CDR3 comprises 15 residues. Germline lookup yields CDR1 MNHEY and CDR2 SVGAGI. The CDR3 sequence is CASSYSSYGEDTQYF. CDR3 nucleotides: TGTGCCAGCAGTTATTCCAGCTACGGGGAAGATACGCAGTATTTT.

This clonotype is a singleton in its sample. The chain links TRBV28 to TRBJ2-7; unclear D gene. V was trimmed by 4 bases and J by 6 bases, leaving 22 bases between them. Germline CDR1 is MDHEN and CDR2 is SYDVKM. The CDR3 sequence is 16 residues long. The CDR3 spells CASSSTGLGWASEQYF. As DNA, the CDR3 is TGTGCCAGCAGTTCCACCGGATTGGGATGGGCGTCCGAGCAGTACTTC.

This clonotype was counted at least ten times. CDR3 nucleotide sequence: TGTGCCACCAGTGACGGCGGCTATGGCTACACCTTC. It is translated as CATSDGGYGYTF. The chain uses TRBV24-1 and TRBJ1-2; D remains unclear. Per the germline V gene, CDR1 is KGHDR and CDR2 is SFDVKD. CDR3 size: 12 residues. Trimming pared 4 bases from V and 4 bases from J, leaving 6 bases between.

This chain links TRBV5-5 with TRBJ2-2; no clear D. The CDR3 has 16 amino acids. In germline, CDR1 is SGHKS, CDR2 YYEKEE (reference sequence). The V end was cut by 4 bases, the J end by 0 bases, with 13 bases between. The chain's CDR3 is CASSISQVTNTGELFF. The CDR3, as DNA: TGTGCCAGCAGCATCTCCCAAGTTACGAACACCGGGGAGCTGTTTTTT.

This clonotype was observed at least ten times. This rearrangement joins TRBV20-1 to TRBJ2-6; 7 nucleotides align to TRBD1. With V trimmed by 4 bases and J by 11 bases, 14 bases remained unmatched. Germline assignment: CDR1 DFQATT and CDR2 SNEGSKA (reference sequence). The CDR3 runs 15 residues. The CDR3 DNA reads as TGCAGTGCTACAAGGGGGACAGTAGGACCCGACGTCCTGACTTTC. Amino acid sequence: CSATRGTVGPDVLTF.

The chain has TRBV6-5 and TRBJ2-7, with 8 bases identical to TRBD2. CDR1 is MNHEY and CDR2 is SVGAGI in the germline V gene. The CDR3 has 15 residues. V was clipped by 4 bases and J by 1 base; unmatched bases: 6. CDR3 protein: CASSFTSGCSYEQYV. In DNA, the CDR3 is TGTGCCAGCAGTTTCACTAGCGGATGTTCCTACGAGCAGTACGTC.